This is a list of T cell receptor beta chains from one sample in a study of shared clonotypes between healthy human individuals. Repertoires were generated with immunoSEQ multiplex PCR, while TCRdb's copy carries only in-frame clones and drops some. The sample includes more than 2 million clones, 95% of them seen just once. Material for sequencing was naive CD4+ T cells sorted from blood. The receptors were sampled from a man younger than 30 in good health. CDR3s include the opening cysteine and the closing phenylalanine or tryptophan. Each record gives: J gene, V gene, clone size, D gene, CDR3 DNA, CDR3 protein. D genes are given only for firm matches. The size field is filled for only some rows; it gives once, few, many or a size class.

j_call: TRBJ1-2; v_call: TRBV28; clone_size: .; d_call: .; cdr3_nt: TGTGCCAGCAGCATCGACGGTTCCTATGGCTACACCTTC; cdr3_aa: CASSIDGSYGYTF
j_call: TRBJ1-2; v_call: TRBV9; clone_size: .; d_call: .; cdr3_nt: TGTGCCAGCAGCGCCCAGACGGCGCTCACCTCCGGCTACACCTTC; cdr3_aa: CASSAQTALTSGYTF
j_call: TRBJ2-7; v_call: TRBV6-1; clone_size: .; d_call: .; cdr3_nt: TGTGCCAGCAGTGAGAGTGGCAGTATAGAATCCTACGAGCAGTACTTC; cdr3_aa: CASSESGSIESYEQYF
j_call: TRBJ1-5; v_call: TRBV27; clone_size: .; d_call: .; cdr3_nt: TGTGCCAGCGGCCGCAGGACCCTAGAGCCCCAGCATTTT; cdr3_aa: CASGRRTLEPQHF
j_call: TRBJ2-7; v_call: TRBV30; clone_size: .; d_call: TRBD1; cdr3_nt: TGTGCCGGAGCGGACAGGGGATACGAGCAGTACTTC; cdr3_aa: CAGADRGYEQYF
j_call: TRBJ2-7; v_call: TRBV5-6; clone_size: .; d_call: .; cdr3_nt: TGTGCCAGCAGCTTGTATCCCAGGGCCGACGAGCAGTACTTC; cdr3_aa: CASSLYPRADEQYF
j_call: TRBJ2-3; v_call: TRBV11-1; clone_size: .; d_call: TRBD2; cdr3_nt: TGTGCCAGCAGCTCCTCACTAGCGAGAACTACAGATACGCAGTATTTT; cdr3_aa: CASSSSLARTTDTQYF
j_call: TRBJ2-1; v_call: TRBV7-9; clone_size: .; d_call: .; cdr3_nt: TGTGCCAGCAGCTTATACCAGCGGAACAATGAGCAGTTCTTC; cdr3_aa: CASSLYQRNNEQFF
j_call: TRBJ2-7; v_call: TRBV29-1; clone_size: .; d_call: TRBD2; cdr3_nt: TGCAGCGTTGAATTAGTAGTACTAGCGGGGGCCTACGAGCAGTACTTC; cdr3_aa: CSVELVVLAGAYEQYF
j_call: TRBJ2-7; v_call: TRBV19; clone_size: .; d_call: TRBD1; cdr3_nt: TGTGCCAGTAGTATAATCCCAGGACAGGGTAGGCACGAGCAGTACTTC; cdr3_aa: CASSIIPGQGRHEQYF
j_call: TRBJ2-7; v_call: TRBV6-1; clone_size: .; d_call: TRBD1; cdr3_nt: TGTGCCAGCAGTGTCACAGGGGGCTCCTACGAGCAGTACTTC; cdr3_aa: CASSVTGGSYEQYF
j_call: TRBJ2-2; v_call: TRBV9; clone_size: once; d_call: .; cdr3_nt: TGTGCCAGCAGCGCTCAATACACCGGGGAGCTGTTTTTT; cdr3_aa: CASSAQYTGELFF
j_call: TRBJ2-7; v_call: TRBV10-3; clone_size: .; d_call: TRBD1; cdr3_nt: TGTGCCATCAGTGAGAGTGTGAGGGGACAGGGGTCCTACGAGCAGTACTTC; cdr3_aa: CAISESVRGQGSYEQYF
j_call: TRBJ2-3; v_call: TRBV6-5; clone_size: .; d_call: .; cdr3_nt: TGTGCCAGCAGTTACTCGACTTTTTCGGCTACGCAGTATTTT; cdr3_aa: CASSYSTFSATQYF
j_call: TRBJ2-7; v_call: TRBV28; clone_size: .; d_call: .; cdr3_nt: TGTGCCAGCAGTTTAAGAGCGCCCTACGAGCAGTACTTC; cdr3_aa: CASSLRAPYEQYF
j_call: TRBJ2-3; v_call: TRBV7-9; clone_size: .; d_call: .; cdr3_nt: TGTGCCAGCAGCTTTGGCACAGATACGCAGTATTTT; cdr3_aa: CASSFGTDTQYF
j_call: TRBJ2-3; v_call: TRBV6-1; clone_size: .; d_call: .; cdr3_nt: TGTGCCAGCAGATTGACTCCGCTCGGGACAGATACGCAGTATTTT; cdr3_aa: CASRLTPLGTDTQYF
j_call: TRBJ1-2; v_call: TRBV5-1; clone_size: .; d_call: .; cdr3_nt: TGCGCCAGCAGCTTGGTCGAAAGAACGGCTGCTAACTATGGCTACACCTTC; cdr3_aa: CASSLVERTAANYGYTF
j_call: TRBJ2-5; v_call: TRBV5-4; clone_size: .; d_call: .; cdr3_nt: TGTGCCAGCAGCCGGACATTCCAAGAGACCCAGTACTTC; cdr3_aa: CASSRTFQETQYF
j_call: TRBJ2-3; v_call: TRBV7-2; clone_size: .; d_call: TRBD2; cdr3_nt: TGTGCCAGCAGTCCACTAGCGGTGCGCACAGATACGCAGTATTTT; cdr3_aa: CASSPLAVRTDTQYF
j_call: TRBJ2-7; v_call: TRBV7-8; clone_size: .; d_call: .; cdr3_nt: TGTGCCAGCAGCTTAGAACAGGTCTATTCCTACGAGCAGTACTTC; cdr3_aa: CASSLEQVYSYEQYF
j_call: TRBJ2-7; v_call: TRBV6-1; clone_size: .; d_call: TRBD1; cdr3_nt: TGTGCCAGCAGTGAAGTCCGGACAGGAGCCTACGAGCAGTACTTC; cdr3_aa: CASSEVRTGAYEQYF
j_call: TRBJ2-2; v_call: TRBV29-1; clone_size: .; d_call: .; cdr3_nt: TGCAGCCTTCGGGGAGGGGAGCTGTTTTTT; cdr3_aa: CSLRGGELFF
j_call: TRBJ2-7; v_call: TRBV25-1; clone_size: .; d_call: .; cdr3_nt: TGTGCCAGCAGTGCAAGGTTTAGCTCCTACGAGCAGTACTTC; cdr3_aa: CASSARFSSYEQYF
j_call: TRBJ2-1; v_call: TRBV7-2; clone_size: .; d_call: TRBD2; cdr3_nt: TGTGCCAGCAGCCTAGACGGGACTAGCCTGGTTGAGCAGTTCTTC; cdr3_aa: CASSLDGTSLVEQFF
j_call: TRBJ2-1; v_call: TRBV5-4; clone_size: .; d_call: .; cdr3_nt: TGTGCCAGCAGCTTGGGACCGGAGGTCTACAATGAGCAGTTCTTC; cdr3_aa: CASSLGPEVYNEQFF
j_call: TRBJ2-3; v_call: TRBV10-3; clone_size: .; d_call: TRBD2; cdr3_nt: TGTGCCGTCAAAACGCTACTAGCGGGAGATGCAGATACGCAGTATTTT; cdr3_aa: CAVKTLLAGDADTQYF
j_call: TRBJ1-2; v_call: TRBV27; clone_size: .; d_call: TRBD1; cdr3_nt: TGTGCCAGCAGCGACAGGGGCATCTATGGCTACACCTTC; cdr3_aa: CASSDRGIYGYTF
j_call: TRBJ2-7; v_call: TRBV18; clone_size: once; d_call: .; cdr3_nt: TGTGCCAGCTCTTTCTCGGCCGAGCAGTACTTC; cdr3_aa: CASSFSAEQYF
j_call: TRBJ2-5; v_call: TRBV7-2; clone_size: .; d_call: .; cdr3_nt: TGTGCCAGCAGCGTTGGTAGTGAGACCCAGTACTTC; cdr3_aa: CASSVGSETQYF
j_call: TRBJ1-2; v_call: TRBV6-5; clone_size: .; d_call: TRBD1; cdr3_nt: TGTGCCAGCAGTTATACTAGACAGGGCTATGGCTACACCTTC; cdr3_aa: CASSYTRQGYGYTF
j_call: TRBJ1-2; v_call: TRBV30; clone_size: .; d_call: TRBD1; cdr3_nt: TGTGCCTGGGCGTCAGGGGGCGCAGGCTACACCTTC; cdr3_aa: CAWASGGAGYTF
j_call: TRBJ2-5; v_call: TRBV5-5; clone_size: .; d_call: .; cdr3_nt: TGTGCCAGCAGCTTGGAGGGGACTCGCCGTGTTACGGCCCAGTACTTC; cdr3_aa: CASSLEGTRRVTAQYF
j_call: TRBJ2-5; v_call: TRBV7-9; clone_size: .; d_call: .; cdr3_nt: TGTGCCAGCAGCTTAGCAGTTGTGGATGTGGAGACCCAGTACTTC; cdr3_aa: CASSLAVVDVETQYF
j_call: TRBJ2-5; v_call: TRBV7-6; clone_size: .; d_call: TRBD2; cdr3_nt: TGTGCCAGCAGCTTACTAGCGGAACAAGAGACCCAGTACTTC; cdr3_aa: CASSLLAEQETQYF
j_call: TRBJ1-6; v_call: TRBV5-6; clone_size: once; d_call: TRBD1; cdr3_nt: TGTGCCAGCAGCATGGACAGGGGGATTAATTCACCCCTCCACTTT; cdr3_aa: CASSMDRGINSPLHF
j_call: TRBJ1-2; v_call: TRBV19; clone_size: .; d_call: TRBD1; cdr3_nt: TGTGCCAGTAGTACCACAGGGGGCCTTAAGGGCTACACCTTC; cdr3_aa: CASSTTGGLKGYTF